A single sample gave rise to the 12 T cell receptor beta chains below, sequenced in a study of cytomegalovirus exposure and HLA in healthy donors. PCR involved 60 Vbeta and 13 Jbeta primers. Sequenced by immunoSEQ multiplex PCR; TCRdb stores in-frame clones only, minus some. The data show roughly 130,000 clones, just over 65% seen once. Specimen: PBMCs. Every receptor here comes from a man between 18 and 35 years old in good health and CMV-seronegative.

The rearrangement uses TRBV9 and TRBJ2-2; 8 bases fit TRBD2. This CDR3 has 18 amino acids. Trimming cost V 0 bases and J 1 base; bases outside gene matches: 8. The germline V gene encodes CDR1 SGDLS and CDR2 YYNGEE. CDR3 sequence (DNA): TGTGCCAGCAGCGTAGTAGGGAAGGCGGGGGGGAACACCGGGGAGCTGTTTTTT. As protein: CASSVVGKAGGNTGELFF.

The genes are TRBV11-1 and TRBJ1-1; TRBD1 is a possible D gene (5 bases). The CDR3 is 14 amino acids. Trimming left V 5 bases short and J 0 bases short, with 10 bases between. Germline CDR1 SGHAT, CDR2 FQDESV (reference sequence). CDR3 nucleotide sequence: TGTGCCAGCAGCCGCGACAGCTTGAACACTGAAGCTTTCTTT. Translating it yields CASSRDSLNTEAFF.

This clone was counted between two and nine times. V usage is TRBV7-9 and J usage is TRBJ1-5, with 11 nucleotides matching TRBD1. Germline CDR1 SEHNR, CDR2 FQNEAQ (reference sequence). The ends lost 5 bases at V and 7 bases at J; junction bases unmatched: 4. This CDR3 is 14 amino acids long. The CDR3 sequence is CASSLGQGDQPQHF. CDR3 DNA: TGTGCCAGCAGCCTGGGACAGGGGGACCAGCCCCAGCATTTT.

The rearrangement links TRBV7-9 to TRBJ2-1, with D possibly TRBD1 on 5 matching bases. The V and J ends lost 3 bases and 3 bases respectively, with 9 bases between them. The CDR3 sequence is 14 residues long. Germline V lookup: CDR1 SEHNR, CDR2 FQNEAQ (reference sequence). DNA of the CDR3: TGTGCCAGCAGCTTGCAGACAGACTACAATGAGCAGTTCTTC. Its protein is CASSLQTDYNEQFF.

The chain links TRBV6-1 to TRBJ2-7; D is possibly TRBD2 (6 bases). V was shortened by 2 bases and J by 3 bases, with 14 bases between the two germline ends. Germline values: CDR1 MNHNS, CDR2 SASEGT. This CDR3 has 15 residues. The CDR3 spells CASSENGGLGYEQYF. The CDR3 coding sequence is TGTGCCAGCAGTGAAAATGGAGGGCTCGGCTACGAGCAGTACTTC.

The rearrangement links TRBV11-2 to TRBJ1-1; 9 bases agree with TRBD1. CDR3 size: 15 residues. Germline assignment: CDR1 SGHAT and CDR2 FQNNGV. Trimming removed 5 bases from V and 5 bases from J; junction bases left unmatched: 9. The CDR3: CASSLKTGGTTEAFF. CDR3 coding DNA: TGTGCCAGCAGCCTAAAAACAGGGGGCACGACTGAAGCTTTCTTT. The variable domain in full, with the rest retrieved from reference TRBV11-2 and TRBJ1-1, is EAGVAQSPRYKIIEKRQSVAFWCNPISGHATLYWYQQILGQGPKLLIQFQNNGVVDDSQLPKDRFSAERLKGVDSTLKIQPAKLEDSAVYLCASSLKTGGTTEAFFGQGTRLTVV.

This chain uses TRBV9 with TRBJ2-3; 7 bases match TRBD1. The germline V gene encodes CDR1 SGDLS and CDR2 YYNGEE. The CDR3 covers 16 residues. V gave up 0 bases and J gave up 5 bases; unmatched junction bases: 9. The CDR3 here is CASSVDPPGGLDTQYF. The CDR3 DNA is TGTGCCAGCAGCGTAGACCCCCCAGGGGGATTAGATACGCAGTATTTT.

V and J are TRBV14 and TRBJ1-4, with 8 bases lining up with TRBD1. This CDR3 region has 15 residues. Germline CDR1 and CDR2: SGHDN and FVKESK. The trim removed 2 bases at V and 7 bases at J, leaving 6 bases unmatched. The CDR3 sequence: CASSQLGQGGEKLFF. CDR3 coding DNA: TGTGCCAGCAGCCAACTCGGACAGGGAGGTGAAAAACTGTTTTTT.

The chain recombines TRBV28 with TRBJ2-7; possible D gene TRBD1, 5 bases. Germline V gene data show CDR1 as MDHEN and CDR2 as SYDVKM. Trimming stripped 3 bases from V and 6 bases from J, with 15 bases between. This CDR3 region has 14 residues. The CDR3 DNA reads as TGTGCCAGCAGTTTTCCCCCCCCAAGGGGCGAGCAGTACTTC. As protein: CASSFPPPRGEQYF.

This clone was seen more than once but under ten times. The V call is TRBV6-6, the J call TRBJ2-6, with D maybe TRBD2 (6 bases). V was pared by 11 bases and J by 0 bases, with 11 bases between. The CDR3 extends over 14 amino acids. The germline gives CDR1 MNHNY, CDR2 SVGAGI (reference sequence). CDR3 DNA sequence: TGTGCCGGGCGGAGGGTCTCTGGGGCCAACGTCCTGACTTTC. This translates into CAGRRVSGANVLTF.

The J gene is TRBJ1-5, the V gene TRBV5-1, with D perhaps matching TRBD1 (6 bases). Germline values: CDR1 SGHRS, CDR2 YFSETQ. CDR3 length: 16 residues. V lost 0 bases, J lost 5 bases, and 15 bases lay in between. In DNA, the CDR3 is TGCGCCAGCAGCTTGGGGGGGACAACCCAACATCAGCCCCAGCATTTT. Its protein product is CASSLGGTTQHQPQHF. Full variable domain (outside the CDR3, taken from reference TRBV5-1 and TRBJ1-5): KAGVTQTPRYLIKTRGQQVTLSCSPISGHRSVSWYQQTPGQGLQFLFEYFSETQRNKGNFPGRFSGRQFSNSRSEMNVSTLELGDSALYLCASSLGGTTQHQPQHFGDGTRLSIL.

V and J are TRBV6-1 and TRBJ1-3, with a possible D match to TRBD1 (6 bases). Trimming shortened V by 8 bases and J by 4 bases, and 12 bases separated the two germline ends. The V gene's germline CDR1 is MNHNS and CDR2 SASEGT. The CDR3 spans 13 residues. CDR3 nucleotide sequence: TGTGCCAGCTCCCGGGACACCGGAAACACCATATATTTT. Translation: CASSRDTGNTIYF.